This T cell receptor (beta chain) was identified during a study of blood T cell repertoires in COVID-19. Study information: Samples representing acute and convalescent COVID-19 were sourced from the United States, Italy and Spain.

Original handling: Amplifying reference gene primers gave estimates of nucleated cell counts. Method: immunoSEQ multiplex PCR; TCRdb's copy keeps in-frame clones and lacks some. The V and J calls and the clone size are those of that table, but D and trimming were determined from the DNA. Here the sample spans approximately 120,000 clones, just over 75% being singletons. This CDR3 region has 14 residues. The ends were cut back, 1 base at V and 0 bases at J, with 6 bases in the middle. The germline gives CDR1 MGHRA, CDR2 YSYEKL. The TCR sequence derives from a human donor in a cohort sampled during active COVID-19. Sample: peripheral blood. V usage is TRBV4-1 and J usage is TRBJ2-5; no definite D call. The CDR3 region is CASSQVGDQETQYF. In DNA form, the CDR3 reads TGCGCCAGCAGCCAAGTGGGCGACCAAGAGACCCAGTACTTC.